One and the same sample provided the 12 T cell receptor beta chains below, sequenced in a study of control samples from healthy donors and cancer patients. Assay: immunoSEQ multiplex PCR; the TCRdb copy retains only in-frame clones and omits some. The sample has some 150,000 clones, 89% seen once. The sequencing input was blood. The receptors come from a man aged 25 to 40 in good health.

The genes are TRBV25-1 and TRBJ1-2; D gene unclear. V lost 0 bases and J 4 bases, leaving 12 bases between the germline ends. Looked up from germline, CDR1 is MGHDK and CDR2 is SYGVNS. The CDR3 length is 15 residues. The CDR3 spells CASSEYMQAGYGYTF. Here the CDR3 DNA reads TGTGCCAGCAGTGAATATATGCAGGCCGGCTATGGCTACACCTTC.

The chain carries TRBV11-1 and TRBJ2-3; 9 bases are shared with TRBD2. Germline V gene data show CDR1 as SGHAT and CDR2 as FQDESV (reference sequence). V shed 6 bases, J shed 7 bases, and the junction held 11 bases outside the gene matches. This CDR3 comprises 15 residues. CDR3 sequence reads: CASSPGLAIVNTQYF. The CDR3 nucleotides are TGTGCCAGCAGTCCAGGACTAGCGATTGTAAATACGCAGTATTTT.

The V and J genes are TRBV19 and TRBJ2-7, with a tentative D call TRBD2 (5 bases). V was trimmed by 5 bases and J by 4 bases, leaving 18 bases between them. The CDR3 is 15 residues long. Germline CDR1 is LNHDA and CDR2 is SQIVND (reference sequence). The CDR3 region has the DNA TGTGCCAGTAGTGACGAGGTCCGGGAACCATACGAGCAGTACTTC. It translates to CASSDEVREPYEQYF. Full variable domain (remainder filled in from reference TRBV19 and TRBJ2-7): DGGITQSPKYLFRKEGQNVTLSCEQNLNHDAMYWYRQDPGQGLRLIYYSQIVNDFQKGDIAEGYSVSREKKESFPLTVTSAQKNPTAFYLCASSDEVREPYEQYFGPGTRLTVT.

J is TRBJ1-5 and V is TRBV6-5; 8 nucleotides align to TRBD1. The germline V gene encodes CDR1 MNHEY and CDR2 SVGAGI. The CDR3 sequence is 14 residues long. J lost 1 base, V lost 6 bases, and 2 bases had no gene match. The CDR3 region has the DNA TGTGCCAGCAGGGACAGGGAAAGCAATCAGCCCCAGCATTTT. It encodes CASRDRESNQPQHF.

J is TRBJ2-5 and V is TRBV9; 10 bases match TRBD2. Germline-derived CDR1 and CDR2 are SGDLS and YYNGEE. Trimming took 4 bases from V and 2 from J; bases not matched to a gene: 2. The CDR3 is 14 amino acids. CDR3 nucleotides: TGTGCCAGCAGCCGGACTAGCGGACAAGAGACCCAGTACTTC. This gives the protein CASSRTSGQETQYF.

The chain carries TRBV18 and TRBJ2-6, with D unclear. Trimming took off 3 bases at V and 0 bases at J, with 9 bases between the two ends. The CDR3 consists of 16 residues. Germline V CDR1 and CDR2: KGHSH, LQKENI. CDR3 loop: CASSPFESSGANVLTF. The CDR3 coding sequence is TGTGCCAGCTCACCTTTTGAGAGCTCTGGGGCCAACGTCCTGACTTTC.

The chain combines TRBV29-1 with TRBJ2-2; tentatively, D is TRBD2 (6 bases). The germline V gene has CDR1 SQVTM and CDR2 ANQGSEA. This CDR3 spans 11 amino acids. V was pared by 5 bases and J by 9 bases, with 10 bases between. The CDR3 nucleotides are TGCAGCGTTTGGGGACTTTGGGAGCTGTTTTTT. Protein sequence: CSVWGLWELFF.

This chain links TRBV4-3 with TRBJ1-6; TRBD1 matches at 7 bases. This CDR3 contains 15 residues. V was pared by 1 base and J by 14 bases, with 11 bases of the junction left unmatched. Germline V gene sequence: CDR1 LGHNA, CDR2 YSLEER. CDR3 sequence: CASSQGADPGGTLHF. In DNA, the CDR3 is TGCGCCAGCAGCCAAGGGGCAGACCCAGGGGGGACCCTCCACTTT.

V and J are TRBV2 and TRBJ1-5, with TRBD1 as a possible D gene (5 bases). The CDR3 has 13 amino acids. CDR1 and CDR2 from the germline V gene are SNHLY and FYNNEI. V lost 8 bases to trimming and J lost 4 bases, with 12 bases between them. For the CDR3, the DNA is TGTGCCAGCCAAAGGGGCAGGAATCAGCCCCAGCATTTT. Translation: CASQRGRNQPQHF.

V and J are TRBV11-2 and TRBJ2-7, with D possibly TRBD2 on 6 matching bases. The CDR3 runs to 15 residues. The germline V gene encodes CDR1 SGHAT and CDR2 FQNNGV. Trimming took off 5 bases at V and 2 bases at J, with 16 bases between the two ends. CDR3 sequence (DNA): TGTGCCAGCAGCCGCGGGACGCCCGACCCCTACGAGCAGTACTTC. Residues: CASSRGTPDPYEQYF.

The sample holds one count of this clone. J is TRBJ1-1 and V is TRBV7-9; 9 bases match TRBD1. CDR3 size: 15 residues. The V gene end was trimmed by 6 bases and the J gene end by 0 bases; junction bases not matched to a gene: 5. From germline, CDR1 is SEHNR and CDR2 FQNEAQ (reference sequence). Here the CDR3 reads CASRGQGGLNTEAFF. Here the CDR3 DNA reads TGTGCCAGCAGGGGACAGGGCGGCCTGAACACTGAAGCTTTCTTT.

The J gene is TRBJ1-3, the V gene TRBV7-2; D ambiguous. Trimming removed 1 base from V and 2 bases from J, with 9 bases in between. CDR1 SGHTA and CDR2 FQGNSA come from the germline V gene. The CDR3 consists of 15 residues. In nucleotides, the CDR3 is TGTGCCAGCAGCTTAGGGGTTTTCACTGGAAACACCATATATTTT. Residues: CASSLGVFTGNTIYF.